The 8 T cell receptor beta chains in this list originate from one sample, sequenced in a study of blood T cell repertoires in COVID-19. This table comes from immunoSEQ multiplex PCR, and its TCRdb copy is limited to in-frame clones, with some not included. The table includes around 250,000 clones, 70% to 90% detected once. What was sequenced was peripheral blood. Source of these receptors: a man in his sixties with acute or convalescent COVID-19.

The V gene is TRBV6-5, the J gene TRBJ2-7; TRBD1 is a possible D gene (5 bases). Trimming stripped 4 bases from V and 7 bases from J, with 14 bases between. Germline loops: CDR1 MNHEY, CDR2 SVGAGI. This CDR3 is built from 13 residues. CDR3: CASSWGQRFEQYF. The CDR3, as DNA: TGTGCCAGCAGTTGGGGCCAGAGGTTTGAGCAGTACTTC.

A few counts support this clone. V is TRBV25-1 and J is TRBJ1-4, with D hard to call. Trimming shortened V by 1 base and J by 0 bases, and 12 bases separated the two germline ends. The CDR3 length is 17 residues. Germline CDR1 MGHDK, CDR2 SYGVNS. The DNA for the CDR3 is TGTGCCAGCAGTGAATGGAGCGGCGAATCAACTAATGAAAAACTGTTTTTT. As protein: CASSEWSGESTNEKLFF.

V is TRBV3-1 (or the pseudogene TRBV3-2) and J is TRBJ1-5; 11 nucleotides align to TRBD1. The CDR3 loop spans 15 amino acids. Germline V lookup: CDR1 LGHDT, CDR2 YNNKEL (reference sequence). V dropped 4 bases and J dropped 7; count of bases not matched to a gene: 6. The CDR3 region is CASSLGQGVGQPQHF. CDR3 in DNA: TGTGCCAGCAGCCTGGGACAGGGGGTAGGCCAGCCCCAGCATTTT.

The rearrangement uses TRBV4-2 and TRBJ1-2; 10 nucleotides agree with TRBD1. The germline CDR1 and CDR2 sequences are LGHNA and YNFKEQ. The CDR3 sequence is 15 residues long. V lost 1 base to trimming and J lost 4 bases; unmatched junction nucleotides: 3. CDR3 DNA sequence: TGTGCCAGCAGCCAAGCCAGGGACAGGGGCTATGGCTACACCTTC. It codes for CASSQARDRGYGYTF.

In its sample, this clone was seen a few times. The chain couples TRBV5-4 to TRBJ2-7, with 7 positions matching TRBD2. CDR3 length equals 15 residues. CDR1 is SGHNT, CDR2 YYREEE, per germline (reference sequence). Unmatched junction bases numbered 6, after V lost 0 bases and J lost 3 bases. CDR3 region: CASSLVASGLYEQYF. The CDR3 region has the DNA TGTGCCAGCAGCTTGGTGGCTAGCGGACTCTACGAGCAGTACTTC. The entire variable domain, with the rest obtained from reference TRBV5-4 and TRBJ2-7, is as follows: ETGVTQSPTHLIKTRGQQVTLRCSSQSGHNTVSWYQQALGQGPQFIFQYYREEENGRGNFPPRFSGLQFPNYSSELNVNALELDDSALYLCASSLVASGLYEQYFGPGTRLTVT.

The table lists this clone with a few counts. V and J are TRBV18 and TRBJ1-1, with D uncertain. Trimming removed 6 bases at V and 4 bases at J, with 15 bases between. The CDR3 has 14 amino acids. From germline, CDR1 is KGHSH and CDR2 LQKENI. The CDR3: CASSYSGMGTEAFF. For the CDR3, the DNA is TGTGCCAGCTCCTACAGTGGAATGGGCACTGAAGCTTTCTTT.

The genes are TRBV9 and TRBJ2-1, with 7 bases lining up with TRBD2. Germline assignment: CDR1 SGDLS and CDR2 YYNGEE. V trimming: 0 bases; J trimming: 5 bases; junction bases outside the gene matches: 5. CDR3 length equals 15 residues. CDR3 sequence reads: CASSVAASGNNEQFF. CDR3 DNA sequence: TGTGCCAGCAGCGTAGCGGCTAGCGGAAACAATGAGCAGTTCTTC.

V is TRBV10-3 and J is TRBJ2-1; 7 bases are shared with TRBD1. CDR1 is ENHRY, CDR2 SYGVKD, per germline. The CDR3 runs to 11 residues. V trimming: 7 bases; J trimming: 9 bases; junction bases outside the gene matches: 3. The CDR3 DNA follows: TGTGCCATCAATCCAGGGGGTGAGCAGTTCTTC. Amino acids: CAINPGGEQFF.